The 23 T cell receptor beta chains below all came from one sample that was sequenced in a study of Tregs in tolerant kidney transplant recipients. The nonmyeloablative bone marrow transplants came from related graft donors, with transient mixed chimerism. Profiling relied on immunoSEQ multiplex PCR, and the TCRdb table lists in-frame clones only, not all of them. The sample table sets out 9,000 to 13,000 clones. Sample: CD8+ T cells from blood (PBMCs), taken 24 months after the transplant. Every receptor here comes from a human patient who received a combined kidney and bone marrow transplant. Some T cells may be graft donor cells.

Note on this clone: The read finishes 3 residues shy of the CDR3 end, and the germline J gene is used to complete it. The sample has other DNA sequences that encode this CDR3 too. V usage is TRBV19 and J usage is TRBJ2-5; D gene unclear. Germline lookup yields CDR1 LNHDA and CDR2 SQIVND (reference sequence). The V end was cut by 2 bases, the J end by 1 base, with 5 bases between. The CDR3 is made up of 13 amino acids. Incomplete CDR3 DNA: TGTGCCAGTAGTATATGGGCCCAAGAGACC. Amino acids: CASSIWAQET. The full-length CDR3 reads as CASSIWAQETQYF. Full variable domain (rest looked up from reference TRBV19 and TRBJ2-5): DGGITQSPKYLFRKEGQNVTLSCEQNLNHDAMYWYRQDPGQGLRLIYYSQIVNDFQKGDIAEGYSVSREKKESFPLTVTSAQKNPTAFYLCASSIWAQETQYFGPGTRLLVL.

Comment on this clone: The read comes to an end 3 residues before the CDR3 does, leaving the germline J gene to fill in the end. The chain recombines TRBV19 with TRBJ2-1; 8 bases fit TRBD1. V lost 6 bases, J lost 0 bases, and 4 bases stayed unmatched. The CDR3 covers 15 residues. Germline V CDR1 and CDR2: LNHDA, SQIVND (reference sequence). The covered CDR3 bases are TGTGCCAGTAGGAGGACAGGGAGCTCCTACAATGAG. Translating it yields CASRRTGSSYNE. In full, the CDR3 reads CASRRTGSSYNEQFF.

To note about this clone: The observed sequence ends 3 residues before the CDR3 terminus, with the missing tail filled in from the germline J gene. The rearrangement links TRBV5-8 to TRBJ2-7; D call uncertain. This CDR3 is built from 12 residues. V lost 0 bases, J lost 3 bases, and 4 bases lay in between. The germline V gene has CDR1 SGHTS and CDR2 YDEGEE. The sequenced CDR3 bases are TGTGCCAGCAGCTTGGCTCTCTACGAG. It codes for CASSLALYE. The CDR3 in its entirety is CASSLALYEQYF.

As for this clone: The read falls 3 residues short of the CDR3 end, and the missing part is taken from the germline J gene. The rearrangement joins TRBV19 to TRBJ2-7, with a possible D match to TRBD2 (5 bases). The CDR3 runs 15 residues. The V end lost 4 bases, the J end lost 0 bases, and 13 bases lay between the germline ends. Germline loops: CDR1 LNHDA, CDR2 SQIVND (reference sequence). The sequenced part of the CDR3 DNA is TGTGCCAGTAGTAGAGGGCCTCCTCTCTCCTACGAG. This codes for CASSRGPPLSYE. The whole CDR3 region reads CASSRGPPLSYEQYF.

Details on this clone: Sequencing ends 3 residues short of the CDR3 end; the germline J gene provides the rest. The V gene is TRBV5-4, the J gene TRBJ2-6; TRBD1 might be the D (5 bases). Germline V CDR1 and CDR2: SGHNT, YYREEE (reference sequence). CDR3 size: 14 residues. The V end was cut by 4 bases, the J end by 2 bases, with 7 bases between. The CDR3 DNA, read in part, is TGTGCCAGCAGCGGGGCCCCTGGGGCCAACGTC. This sequence encodes CASSGAPGANV. In full, the CDR3 is CASSGAPGANVLTF.

As for this clone: The read is 3 residues too short to cover the CDR3 end, so that end is filled in from the germline J gene. This chain uses TRBV6-2 or TRBV6-3 with TRBJ2-7; D remains ambiguous. With 4 bases removed from V and 3 bases from J, the gap between germline ends came to 10 bases. The CDR3 totals 13 residues. Germline V lookup: CDR1 MNHEY, CDR2 SVGEGT. This CDR3 is CASSWANNYEQYF. The sequenced part of the CDR3 DNA is TGTGCCAGCAGTTGGGCTAACAACTACGAG.

About this clone itself: The germline gene is not matched at one end of the junction; a read error may be the cause. This CDR3 reads CASSYSAKTGELFF. The covered CDR3 bases are TGTGCCAGCAGTTACTCAGCGAAGACCGGGGAG. V gene TRBV6-2 or TRBV6-3 combines with J gene TRBJ2-2; no reliable D call. The missing CDR3 end, 3 residues past where the read stops, is filled in from the germline J gene. Germline lookup yields CDR1 MNHEY and CDR2 SVGEGT. The CDR3 length is 14 residues.

Comments on this clone: The CDR3 end is not reached by the read, which stops 3 residues before it; the germline J gene fills it in. The chain has TRBV2 and TRBJ1-6; 7 bases are a match to TRBD1. This CDR3 comprises 17 residues. From germline, CDR1 is SNHLY and CDR2 FYNNEI. The V segment lost 0 bases and the J segment 1 base; nucleotides outside the gene matches: 3. The CDR3 loop reads CASSEASGGSYNSPLHF. CDR3 DNA, as far as it was read: TGTGCCAGCAGTGAAGCGTCAGGGGGATCCTATAATTCACCC.

Comment on this clone: Coverage ceases 3 residues before the CDR3 finishes, and the germline J gene fills in the end. The chain couples TRBV2 to TRBJ1-2; TRBD1 matches at 9 bases. After removal of 6 bases from V and 4 bases from J, the junction contained 6 bases not matched to a gene. The CDR3 has 14 amino acids. Germline assignment: CDR1 SNHLY and CDR2 FYNNEI. CDR3 region: CASSPTGGSYGYTF. CDR3 bases read: TGTGCCAGCAGCCCGACAGGGGGGAGCTATGGC.

Notes on this clone: The read ends 3 residues early relative to the CDR3; the germline J gene fills the gap. V gene TRBV30 combines with J gene TRBJ2-1, with 10 bases aligning to TRBD2. With 3 bases clipped from V and 2 bases from J, the junction kept 7 bases outside the gene matches. The CDR3 has 16 residues. Germline CDR1 reads GTSNPN; CDR2 reads SVGIG (reference sequence). The CDR3 region is CAWSASGRWTYNEQFF. Partial CDR3 DNA: TGTGCCTGGAGCGCTAGCGGGAGATGGACCTACAATGAG.

Worth noting for this clone: The missing CDR3 end, 3 residues past where the read stops, is filled in from the germline J gene. The chain uses TRBV19 and TRBJ2-3; 9 positions agree with TRBD1. The V gene end was trimmed by 3 bases and the J gene end by 1 base; junction bases not matched to a gene: 11. CDR3 size: 18 residues. The germline CDR1 and CDR2 sequences are LNHDA and SQIVND (reference sequence). The CDR3 region is CASSMRDREKTGTDTQYF. The CDR3 DNA, read in part, is TGTGCCAGTAGTATGAGGGACAGGGAAAAAACAGGCACAGATACG.

To note about this clone: Read sequence stops 3 residues before the CDR3 end, and the germline J gene provides the missing end. This chain connects TRBV2 to TRBJ2-3; TRBD1 agrees at 8 bases. Germline V gene lookup returns CDR1 SNHLY and CDR2 FYNNEI. V trimming: 6 bases; J trimming: 3 bases; junction bases outside the gene matches: 8. This CDR3 contains 15 residues. The sequenced part of the CDR3 DNA is TGTGCCAGCAGGCCGGGACAGGTTGTAACAGATACG. This encodes CASRPGQVVTDT. The full-length CDR3 reads as CASRPGQVVTDTQYF.

Comments on this clone: The read is 3 residues too short to cover the CDR3 end, so that end is filled in from the germline J gene. V is TRBV20-1 and J is TRBJ1-2, with D maybe TRBD1 (6 bases). The CDR3 is 15 amino acids. Trimming took off 0 bases at V and 4 bases at J, with 15 bases between the two ends. Germline V gives CDR1 DFQATT, CDR2 SNEGSKA (reference sequence). This chain's CDR3 is CSARDQGTRAYGYTF. Incomplete CDR3 DNA: TGCAGTGCTAGAGATCAGGGGACAAGGGCCTATGGC.

On this clone itself: The read comes to an end 3 residues before the CDR3 does, leaving the germline J gene to fill in the end. The chain joins TRBV11-2 to TRBJ2-7; TRBD1 matches 7 bases. V lost 4 bases, J lost 2 bases, and 5 bases stayed unmatched. The V gene's germline CDR1 is SGHAT and CDR2 FQNNGV. The CDR3 covers 14 residues. CDR3 loop: CASSYSTGAYEQYF. The covered CDR3 bases are TGTGCCAGCAGCTACTCTACAGGGGCCTACGAG.

The sequenced part of the CDR3 DNA is TGTGCCAGCAGTGGACAGGGGGCGAGCACAGATACG. It yields the protein CASSGQGASTDT. The whole CDR3 is CASSGQGASTDTQYF. The chain has TRBV2 and TRBJ2-3, with TRBD1 matching 10 bases. The missing CDR3 end, 3 residues past where the read stops, is filled in from the germline J gene. The length of the CDR3 is 15 residues. V shed 4 bases and J 0 bases; nucleotides not matched to a gene: 1. Germline V gene sequence: CDR1 SNHLY, CDR2 FYNNEI.

Partial CDR3 DNA: TGCGCCAGCAGCTTGGGACAGGGAATCACTGAA. This translates into CASSLGQGITE. The whole CDR3 protein is CASSLGQGITEAFF. The gene calls are TRBV5-1 and TRBJ1-1; TRBD1 aligns across 7 bases. Read sequence stops 3 residues before the CDR3 end, and the germline J gene provides the missing end. V dropped 0 bases and J dropped 4; count of bases not matched to a gene: 3. The germline V gene has CDR1 SGHRS and CDR2 YFSETQ. The length of the CDR3 is 14 residues.

With respect to this clone: The observed sequence ends 3 residues before the CDR3 terminus, with the missing tail filled in from the germline J gene. J is TRBJ1-6 and V is TRBV19, with TRBD1 matching 8 bases. This CDR3 is built from 17 residues. Unmatched junction bases numbered 3, after V lost 2 bases and J lost 0 bases. Germline CDR1 and CDR2: LNHDA and SQIVND (reference sequence). CDR3 DNA (partial): TGTGCCAGTAGTATATCGACAGGGGACTCCTATAATTCACCC. It encodes CASSISTGDSYNSP. The CDR3 as a whole reads CASSISTGDSYNSPLHF. The entire variable domain, with the rest obtained from reference TRBV19 and TRBJ1-6, is as follows: DGGITQSPKYLFRKEGQNVTLSCEQNLNHDAMYWYRQDPGQGLRLIYYSQIVNDFQKGDIAEGYSVSREKKESFPLTVTSAQKNPTAFYLCASSISTGDSYNSPLHFGNGTRLTVT.

About this clone itself: The missing CDR3 end, 3 residues past where the read stops, is filled in from the germline J gene. This rearrangement joins TRBV5-1 to TRBJ2-7, with D tentatively TRBD2 (6 bases). Germline V lookup: CDR1 SGHRS, CDR2 YFSETQ. CDR3 length: 12 residues. V lost 4 bases and J 6 bases, leaving 11 bases between the germline ends. The CDR3 region is CASSAGDSEQYF. The CDR3 bases that were read are TGCGCCAGCAGCGCCGGGGACTCCGAG.

A remark on this clone: The read halts 3 residues ahead of the CDR3 end, with the missing end drawn from the germline J gene. The rearrangement links TRBV2 to TRBJ2-1; D is unclear. The CDR3 covers 14 residues. Trimming stripped 1 base from V and 7 bases from J, with 11 bases between. The V gene's germline CDR1 is SNHLY and CDR2 FYNNEI. CDR3 in amino acids: CASSEDARWNEQFF. CDR3 DNA (partial): TGTGCCAGCAGTGAAGACGCCAGATGGAATGAG.

As for this clone: The read stops 3 residues short of the end of the CDR3; the missing end is completed from the germline J gene. This chain connects TRBV2 to TRBJ2-1; a weak D match, TRBD1 (6 bases). The CDR3 is 12 residues long. V lost 11 bases and J lost 3, with 11 bases in between. Germline V gives CDR1 SNHLY, CDR2 FYNNEI. The CDR3 DNA, read in part, is TGTGCCGGCCGGGACATCTACAATGAG. Amino acids: CAGRDIYNE. The entire CDR3 reads CAGRDIYNEQFF.

With regard to this clone: Read data end 3 residues before the CDR3 end; the end is taken from the germline J gene. This rearrangement joins TRBV7-8 to TRBJ1-2; 7 bases align to TRBD1. The length of the CDR3 is 12 residues. Germline V gives CDR1 SGHVS, CDR2 FQNEAQ. This chain's CDR3 is CASSPGGIGYTF. The sequenced part of the CDR3 DNA is TGTGCCAGCAGCCCAGGGGGTATCGGC.

Details on this clone: The missing CDR3 end, 3 residues past where the read stops, is filled in from the germline J gene. This chain connects TRBV19 to TRBJ1-1; D perhaps matches TRBD1 (5 bases). The CDR3 totals 14 residues. Trimming cost V 5 bases and J 1 base, with 11 bases left between them. Germline V gene lookup returns CDR1 LNHDA and CDR2 SQIVND (reference sequence). The part of the CDR3 DNA that was read is TGTGCCAGTAGTCCTGGGGCTCCGAACACTGAA. Amino acids: CASSPGAPNTE. The CDR3 in its entirety is CASSPGAPNTEAFF.

The DNA read from the CDR3 is TGTGCCAGCAGTTACTTCGGACTAGCCAATGAG. The encoded protein is CASSYFGLANE. The whole CDR3 protein is CASSYFGLANEQFF. The V and J genes are TRBV6-2 or TRBV6-3 and TRBJ2-1, with 8 nucleotides matching TRBD2. The CDR3 end lies 3 residues beyond the end of the read and is filled in from the germline J gene. Germline V CDR1 and CDR2: MNHEY, SVGEGT. The V and J ends lost 1 base and 6 bases, in that order; junction bases with no gene match: 2. The CDR3 runs to 14 residues.